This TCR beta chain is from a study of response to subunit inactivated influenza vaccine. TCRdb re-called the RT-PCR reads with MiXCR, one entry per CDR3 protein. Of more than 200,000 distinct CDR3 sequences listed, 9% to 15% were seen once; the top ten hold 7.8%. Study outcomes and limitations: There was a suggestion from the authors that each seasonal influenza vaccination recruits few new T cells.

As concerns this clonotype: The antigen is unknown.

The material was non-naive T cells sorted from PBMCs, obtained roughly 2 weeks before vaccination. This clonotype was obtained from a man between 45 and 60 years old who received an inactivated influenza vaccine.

The CDR3 is CASSYSTGNSYEQYF. Here the CDR3 DNA reads TGTGCCAGCAGTTACTCGACAGGGAACTCCTACGAGCAGTACTTC. The chain is built from TRBV6-5 and TRBJ2-7, with 7 bases lining up with TRBD1. The CDR3 spans 15 residues. Germline CDR1 reads MNHEY; CDR2 reads SVGAGI. Trimming at V came to 0 bases and at J to 0 bases, leaving 2 bases not matched to a gene.